Presented here are 27 T cell receptor beta chains from one specimen sequenced in a study of CD8 T cells in Susac syndrome (dated by TCRdb to the late 2010s). Receptor amplification or capture employed the immunoSEQ multiplex PCR assay. RNA was extracted with the RNeasy kit and about 0.5 to 1 ug was reverse transcribed using random hexamers. Using fastp at Q25 and MiXCR, TCRdb reprocessed the public reads and kept productive beta chains. Each entry is one CDR3 protein sequence, shown with its most common DNA and genes. The sample profile shows approximately 260,000 distinct CDR3 sequences; about 95% of them were found once. The ten largest clones take up approximately 0.094% of the sample. Sequenced material: CD4+ T cells from PBMCs. Source of these receptors: a human donor with Susac syndrome.

The chain combines TRBV7-3 with TRBJ1-4; D gene unclear. The CDR3 is 14 residues long. The germline gives CDR1 SGHTA, CDR2 FQGTGA. V was pared by 2 bases and J by 4 bases, with 8 bases between. The CDR3 loop reads CASSLAAVNEKLFF. The DNA for the CDR3 is TGTGCCAGCAGCTTAGCTGCCGTTAATGAAAAACTGTTTTTT.

The J gene is TRBJ2-6, the V gene TRBV11-2; a weak D match, TRBD2 (7 bases). Looked up from germline, CDR1 is SGHAT and CDR2 is FQNNGV. V lost 0 bases to trimming and J lost 4 bases, with 10 bases between them. This CDR3 comprises 16 residues. The CDR3 DNA follows: TGTGCCAGCAGCTTAGAACGGGGGGCCGGGGCCAACGTCCTGACTTTC. Protein: CASSLERGAGANVLTF.

The V gene is TRBV29-1, the J gene TRBJ2-1; D is possibly TRBD2 (5 bases). V lost 5 bases and J 0 bases, leaving 26 bases between the germline ends. The CDR3 is made up of 19 amino acids. Germline V CDR1 and CDR2: SQVTM, ANQGSEA. In DNA, the CDR3 is TGCAGCGTTCGACGAGGTTTCAGTAGTTCGGGGAGCTCCTACAATGAGCAGTTCTTC. Amino acids: CSVRRGFSSSGSSYNEQFF.

The genes are TRBV5-4 and TRBJ1-1, with D perhaps TRBD1 (5 bases). CDR3 size: 13 residues. V was clipped by 6 bases and J by 2 bases, with 11 bases between them. Germline V gene lookup returns CDR1 SGHNT and CDR2 YYREEE (reference sequence). CDR3 loop: CASTGTLNTEAFF. CDR3 bases: TGTGCCAGCACGGGGACCTTAAACACTGAAGCTTTCTTT.

This clonotype came up once. The genes are TRBV5-1 and TRBJ2-7; 7 bases agree with TRBD2. J gave up 5 bases and V 3 bases, and 2 bases lay outside the gene matches. CDR1 and CDR2 from the germline V gene are SGHRS and YFSETQ. The CDR3 loop spans 12 amino acids. The CDR3 DNA is TGCGCCAGCAGCTCCGGGAGGAACGAGCAGTACTTC. It codes for CASSSGRNEQYF. Looking up the rest from reference TRBV5-1 and TRBJ2-7 gives the full variable domain: KAGVTQTPRYLIKTRGQQVTLSCSPISGHRSVSWYQQTPGQGLQFLFEYFSETQRNKGNFPGRFSGRQFSNSRSEMNVSTLELGDSALYLCASSSGRNEQYFGPGTRLTVT.

The chain couples TRBV9 to TRBJ2-3, with 7 bases aligning to TRBD1. CDR1 and CDR2 from the germline V gene are SGDLS and YYNGEE. J was trimmed by 3 bases and V by 2 bases; bases with no gene match: 6. The CDR3 length is 15 residues. The CDR3 region is CASSVGTARTDTQYF. The CDR3 nucleotides are TGTGCCAGCAGCGTGGGGACAGCGAGGACAGATACGCAGTATTTT.

The rearrangement uses TRBV20-1 and TRBJ2-1, with 9 bases lining up with TRBD2. Trimming took 5 bases from V and 6 from J; bases not matched to a gene: 14. This CDR3 comprises 16 residues. Germline V gene data show CDR1 as DFQATT and CDR2 as SNEGSKA (reference sequence). The CDR3 sequence: CSAQKGSGRPPNEQFF. The CDR3 DNA is TGCAGTGCTCAGAAGGGGAGCGGGAGGCCCCCCAATGAGCAGTTCTTC.

V and J are TRBV15 and TRBJ1-2; a possible D gene is TRBD1 (6 bases). The CDR3 is 11 amino acids. V was clipped by 8 bases and J by 5 bases, with 9 bases between them. Germline assignment: CDR1 LNHNV and CDR2 YYDKDF (reference sequence). The CDR3 loop reads CATADSYGYTF. CDR3 nucleotide sequence: TGTGCCACCGCGGACAGTTATGGCTACACCTTC.

This clonotype came up once. This sequence joins TRBV29-1 and TRBJ2-1, with 9 nucleotides matching TRBD2. With V trimmed by 5 bases and J by 4 bases, 6 bases remained unmatched. The CDR3 spans 14 residues. CDR1 SQVTM and CDR2 ANQGSEA come from the germline V gene. The CDR3 is CSVSLAGRYNEQFF. DNA for the CDR3: TGCAGCGTTTCACTAGCGGGCCGATACAATGAGCAGTTCTTC.

The genes are TRBV24-1 and TRBJ2-2; either TRBD1 or TRBD2 may fit D (5 bases each). Trimming shortened V by 5 bases and J by 5 bases, and 11 bases separated the two germline ends. This CDR3 is built from 14 residues. CDR1 and CDR2 (germline): KGHDR, SFDVKD. CDR3 in amino acids: CATSVAGSTGELFF. The CDR3 nucleotides are TGTGCCACCAGTGTCGCAGGGAGTACCGGGGAGCTGTTTTTT.

The chain uses TRBV20-1 and TRBJ2-7, with D tentatively TRBD2 (5 bases). This CDR3 comprises 11 residues. The germline V gene encodes CDR1 DFQATT and CDR2 SNEGSKA (reference sequence). As DNA, the CDR3 is TGCGGCGGTAGGCGGGCCTACGAGCAGTACTTC. It yields the protein CGGRRAYEQYF.

This sequence joins TRBV29-1 and TRBJ2-7, with 11 bases aligning to TRBD2. This CDR3 is 14 amino acids long. Per the germline V gene, CDR1 is SQVTM and CDR2 is ANQGSEA. The V segment lost 7 bases and the J segment 4 bases; nucleotides outside the gene matches: 9. The CDR3 region is CSAPGPSGRYEQYF. In nucleotides, the CDR3 is TGCAGCGCGCCAGGGCCTAGCGGGAGGTACGAGCAGTACTTC.

This clonotype has a handful of counts. Here the CDR3 reads CATSSGQGETQYF. CDR3 coding DNA: TGTGCCACCAGCTCCGGACAGGGGGAGACCCAGTACTTC. V and J are TRBV15 and TRBJ2-5; 9 positions agree with TRBD1. The V gene end was trimmed by 5 bases and the J gene end by 5 bases; junction bases not matched to a gene: 3. Germline-derived CDR1 and CDR2 are LNHNV and YYDKDF (reference sequence). The CDR3 is 13 amino acids.

The rearrangement links TRBV20-1 to TRBJ1-1; D gene ambiguous. V gave up 1 base and J gave up 4 bases, with 4 bases separating them. In germline, CDR1 is DFQATT, CDR2 SNEGSKA (reference sequence). This CDR3 is built from 11 residues. CDR3 residues: CSARAPTEAFF. DNA of the CDR3: TGCAGTGCTAGAGCCCCCACTGAAGCTTTCTTT.

The rearrangement links TRBV29-1 to TRBJ2-2; D perhaps matches TRBD2 (6 bases). The length of the CDR3 is 13 residues. The V gene's germline CDR1 is SQVTM and CDR2 ANQGSEA. V lost 4 bases, J lost 5 bases, and 11 bases lay in between. The CDR3 loop is CSVGGEYTGELFF. The CDR3 nucleotides are TGCAGCGTTGGGGGGGAATATACCGGGGAGCTGTTTTTT.

This clonotype has more than one count but fewer than ten. The V call is TRBV12-3 or TRBV12-4, the J call TRBJ1-2, with no clear D. This CDR3 contains 11 residues. Deletions cut 6 bases from V and 5 bases from J, with 7 bases between. Here the CDR3 reads CASSPGYGYTF. In nucleotides, the CDR3 is TGTGCCAGCAGCCCTGGTTATGGCTACACCTTC.

This clonotype was observed a single time. The chain recombines TRBV5-1 with TRBJ2-5; D gene unclear. From germline, CDR1 is SGHRS and CDR2 YFSETQ. V shed 3 bases and J shed 5 bases, with 14 bases lying between them. This CDR3 has 14 amino acids. CDR3 residues: CASSWASYGETQYF. The CDR3 nucleotides are TGCGCCAGCAGCTGGGCTTCTTACGGGGAGACCCAGTACTTC.

The chain uses TRBV12-5 and TRBJ2-5; tentative D call: TRBD1 (5 bases). Per germline, CDR1 LGHNT and CDR2 FRNRAP. The length of the CDR3 is 15 residues. Between the trimmed V and J ends, which lost 5 bases and 4 bases, there was a span of 17 bases. This CDR3 is CASGDIRQSGETQYF. The CDR3 nucleotides read TGTGCTAGTGGTGATATTCGACAGAGTGGAGAGACCCAGTACTTC.

The CDR3 spells CASSALMGPQHF. The CDR3, as DNA: TGTGCCAGCAGTGCCCTAATGGGACCCCAGCATTTT. The chain uses TRBV25-1 and TRBJ1-5; D ambiguous. Between the trimmed V and J ends, which lost 4 bases and 10 bases, there was a span of 11 bases. Germline CDR1 reads MGHDK; CDR2 reads SYGVNS. This CDR3 region has 12 residues.

This chain joins TRBV20-1 and TRBJ2-7; TRBD2 aligns across 8 bases. The V gene end was trimmed by 2 bases and the J gene end by 0 bases; junction bases not matched to a gene: 12. The germline gives CDR1 DFQATT, CDR2 SNEGSKA (reference sequence). This CDR3 region has 17 residues. The chain's CDR3 is CSARKREKRALSYEQYF. CDR3 nucleotides: TGCAGTGCTAGAAAGCGGGAGAAACGAGCTCTCTCCTACGAGCAGTACTTC.

The chain recombines TRBV7-9 with TRBJ2-5, with D possibly TRBD2 on 6 matching bases. V lost 5 bases, J lost 5 bases, and 18 bases lay in between. CDR1 is SEHNR, CDR2 FQNEAQ, per germline (reference sequence). The CDR3 contains 15 residues. The CDR3 DNA sequence: TGTGCCAGCAGCCCCGATGGGGGGTTCGCGGAGACCCAGTACTTC. Amino acids: CASSPDGGFAETQYF.

The rearrangement uses TRBV5-1 and TRBJ1-3; 7 nucleotides match TRBD1. Germline V lookup: CDR1 SGHRS, CDR2 YFSETQ. This CDR3 spans 14 amino acids. The junction had 9 bases not matched to a gene; V was cut back by 4 bases and J by 8 bases. The CDR3 here is CASSPGTARDTIYF. The CDR3 nucleotides read TGCGCCAGCAGCCCAGGGACAGCGCGAGACACCATATATTTT.

The genes are TRBV20-1 and TRBJ1-5; the match to TRBD1 covers 9 bases. CDR1 is DFQATT and CDR2 is SNEGSKA in the germline V gene (reference sequence). This CDR3 comprises 13 residues. J was trimmed by 6 bases and V by 5 bases; bases with no gene match: 5. CDR3 sequence (DNA): TGCAGTGCTGTGGGACAGGGTGGTCAGCCCCAGCATTTT. It is translated as CSAVGQGGQPQHF.

This chain uses TRBV12-5 with TRBJ2-1, with TRBD1 identical over 9 bases. CDR1 is LGHNT, CDR2 FRNRAP, per germline. J was trimmed by 2 bases and V by 6 bases; bases with no gene match: 5. This CDR3 spans 15 amino acids. CDR3 in DNA: TGTGCTAGTGGCCCAGGGGACAGGGCCTACAATGAGCAGTTCTTC. This translates into CASGPGDRAYNEQFF.

The J gene is TRBJ2-7, the V gene TRBV12-3 or TRBV12-4; maybe TRBD2 (5 bases). V was pared by 2 bases and J by 2 bases, with 7 bases between. The CDR3 is 13 amino acids. CDR3 coding DNA: TGTGCCAGCAGTTTACGGGGTCCCTACGAGCAGTACTTC. Its protein is CASSLRGPYEQYF.

The chain joins TRBV19 to TRBJ2-1; D gene unclear. Germline lookup yields CDR1 LNHDA and CDR2 SQIVND (reference sequence). The V end was cut by 4 bases, the J end by 4 bases, with 17 bases between. The length of the CDR3 is 16 residues. Written as DNA, the CDR3 is TGTGCCAGTAGTACACGATCTGGCTATCCGTACAATGAGCAGTTCTTC. Translating gives CASSTRSGYPYNEQFF.

The chain recombines TRBV12-3 or TRBV12-4 with TRBJ1-5, with D perhaps matching TRBD1 (5 bases). The V end lost 5 bases, the J end lost 0 bases, and 17 bases lay between the germline ends. This CDR3 comprises 17 residues. The CDR3: CASSEGTRANSNQPQHF. CDR3 DNA: TGTGCCAGCAGTGAGGGGACCCGAGCTAATAGCAATCAGCCCCAGCATTTT.